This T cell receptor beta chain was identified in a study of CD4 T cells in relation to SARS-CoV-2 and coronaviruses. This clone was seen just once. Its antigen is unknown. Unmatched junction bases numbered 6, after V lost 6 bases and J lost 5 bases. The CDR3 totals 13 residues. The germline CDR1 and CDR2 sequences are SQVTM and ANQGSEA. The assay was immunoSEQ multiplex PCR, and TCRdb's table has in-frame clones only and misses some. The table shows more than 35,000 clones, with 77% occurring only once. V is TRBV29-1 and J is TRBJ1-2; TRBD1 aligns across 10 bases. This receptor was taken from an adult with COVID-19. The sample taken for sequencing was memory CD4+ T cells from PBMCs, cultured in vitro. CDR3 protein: CSVATGGLYGYTF. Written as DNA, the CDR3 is TGCAGCGTAGCGACAGGGGGCCTGTATGGCTACACCTTC.